These 19 T cell receptor beta chains originate from one sample sequenced in a study of coeliac disease. Some clones are missing from TCRdb's copy, which holds only in-frame ones; the method was immunoSEQ multiplex PCR. Altogether roughly 5,300 clones are present, roughly 54% being singletons, with the ten largest covering around 6%. Sequencing used intraepithelial lymphocytes from the gut. All receptors derive from a woman aged 30 to 39 with active celiac disease.

The V call is TRBV5-5, the J call TRBJ2-3; D possibly corresponds to TRBD2 (7 bases). Trimming left V 4 bases short and J 4 bases short, with 16 bases between. This CDR3 is 15 amino acids long. Germline loops: CDR1 SGHKS, CDR2 YYEKEE (reference sequence). CDR3 DNA sequence: TGTGCCAGCAGCGAGCTAGGGGGGGGCTCAGATACGCAGTATTTT. Its protein is CASSELGGGSDTQYF.

The gene calls are TRBV28 and TRBJ2-7; weak D call: TRBD1 (6 bases). With 6 bases removed from V and 2 bases from J, the gap between germline ends came to 17 bases. CDR3 size: 15 residues. The germline V gene has CDR1 MDHEN and CDR2 SYDVKM. The CDR3 nucleotides read TGTGCCAGCAGGCCGACAGGAAAGAGGACCTACGAGCAGTACTTC. Its translation is CASRPTGKRTYEQYF.

The genes are TRBV6-1 and TRBJ1-5; D remains ambiguous. Trimming stripped 7 bases from V and 0 bases from J, with 13 bases between. The CDR3 sequence is 15 residues long. Germline assignment: CDR1 MNHNS and CDR2 SASEGT. The CDR3 DNA sequence: TGTGCCAGCAAATACCAGGCCCATAGCAATCAGCCCCAGCATTTT. This sequence encodes CASKYQAHSNQPQHF.

A few counts support this clone. This chain joins TRBV5-6 and TRBJ2-7; TRBD1 agrees at 7 bases. Germline CDR1 reads SGHDT; CDR2 reads YYEEEE. J was trimmed by 5 bases and V by 5 bases; bases with no gene match: 13. CDR3 length equals 15 residues. CDR3 in amino acids: CASSRPGQTVDEQYF. The CDR3 nucleotides are TGTGCCAGCAGTAGACCGGGACAGACGGTCGACGAGCAGTACTTC.

By share, this clone counts as medium-sized. The chain uses TRBV15 and TRBJ1-3; D unclear. The CDR3 extends over 15 amino acids. CDR1 is LNHNV and CDR2 is YYDKDF in the germline V gene (reference sequence). Trimming stripped 0 bases from V and 0 bases from J, with 6 bases between. CDR3 sequence: CATSRDFYSGNTIYF. CDR3 coding DNA: TGTGCCACCAGCAGAGATTTTTACTCTGGAAACACCATATATTTT. Looking up the rest from reference TRBV15 and TRBJ1-3 gives the full variable domain: DAMVIQNPRYQVTQFGKPVTLSCSQTLNHNVMYWYQQKSSQAPKLLFHYYDKDFNNEADTPDNFQSRRPNTSFCFLDIRSPGLGDTAMYLCATSRDFYSGNTIYFGEGSWLTVV.

This clone has a handful of counts. This chain connects TRBV2 to TRBJ1-6; no firm D call. V was shortened by 5 bases and J by 6 bases, with 20 bases between the two germline ends. The germline gives CDR1 SNHLY, CDR2 FYNNEI. This CDR3 spans 17 amino acids. CDR3 loop: CASSKEEAWLGNSPLHF. The CDR3, as DNA: TGTGCCAGCAGTAAGGAGGAGGCCTGGCTGGGTAATTCACCCCTCCACTTT.

In this sample, this clone turned up a few times. The chain is built from TRBV7-8 and TRBJ2-1; TRBD2 aligns across 12 bases. V lost 6 bases and J lost 4; bases outside the gene matches: 7. The CDR3 covers 16 residues. In germline, CDR1 is SGHVS, CDR2 FQNEAQ. The CDR3 region is CASSKRTSGEYNEQFF. The CDR3 DNA reads TGTGCCAGCAGTAAGAGGACTAGCGGGGAATACAATGAGCAGTTCTTC.

The chain recombines TRBV5-1 with TRBJ1-1; D is undetermined. V was trimmed by 0 bases and J by 4 bases, leaving 13 bases between them. The germline V gene encodes CDR1 SGHRS and CDR2 YFSETQ. This CDR3 comprises 15 residues. CDR3 protein: CASSLGARASTEAFF. The CDR3 nucleotides read TGCGCCAGCAGCTTGGGGGCGCGGGCTAGCACTGAAGCTTTCTTT.

The chain employs TRBV6-6 and TRBJ2-4; the D gene is possibly TRBD1 (6 bases). The V gene lost 2 bases and the J gene lost 7 bases, with 12 bases spanning the gap. The CDR3 spans 14 residues. CDR1 and CDR2 (germline): MNHNY, SVGAGI (reference sequence). This CDR3 is CASSYRQGMNIQYF. The CDR3, as DNA: TGTGCCAGCAGTTACCGGCAGGGGATGAACATTCAGTACTTC.

The V and J genes are TRBV27 and TRBJ1-5, with a possible D match to TRBD1 (6 bases). The CDR3 covers 12 residues. Trimming removed 8 bases from V and 7 bases from J, with 12 bases in between. CDR1 and CDR2 from the germline V gene are MNHEY and SMNVEV (reference sequence). The CDR3 here is CASGKGVQPQHF. In DNA, the CDR3 is TGTGCCAGCGGGAAGGGGGTCCAGCCCCAGCATTTT.

CDR3 in amino acids: CASSGLPGNEQFF. Written as DNA, the CDR3 is TGTGCCAGCAGTGGGCTTCCGGGGAATGAGCAGTTCTTC. This sequence joins TRBV2 and TRBJ2-1; TRBD2 might be the D (5 bases). The CDR3 totals 13 residues. V was cut by 4 bases and J by 7 bases, with 11 bases left in between. CDR1 and CDR2 (germline): SNHLY, FYNNEI.

The CDR3 region has the DNA TGCGCCAGCAGCTTTACAGGGGCGGGATCACCCCTCCACTTT. Translating it yields CASSFTGAGSPLHF. The chain carries TRBV5-1 and TRBJ1-6; 7 bases agree with TRBD1. Germline V gene sequence: CDR1 SGHRS, CDR2 YFSETQ. Trimming took 2 bases from V and 10 from J; bases not matched to a gene: 6. The CDR3 is made up of 14 amino acids. The variable domain in full, completed from reference TRBV5-1 and TRBJ1-6, reads KAGVTQTPRYLIKTRGQQVTLSCSPISGHRSVSWYQQTPGQGLQFLFEYFSETQRNKGNFPGRFSGRQFSNSRSEMNVSTLELGDSALYLCASSFTGAGSPLHFGNGTRLTVT.

V usage is TRBV6-1 and J usage is TRBJ1-1; TRBD1 matches at 7 bases. V dropped 5 bases and J dropped 3; count of bases not matched to a gene: 3. The germline V gene encodes CDR1 MNHNS and CDR2 SASEGT. The CDR3 extends over 13 amino acids. The CDR3 spells CASSQGTDTEAFF. DNA for the CDR3: TGTGCCAGCAGTCAAGGGACAGACACTGAAGCTTTCTTT.

This clone turned up a few times. V gene TRBV27 combines with J gene TRBJ1-2; D is perhaps TRBD1 (6 bases). The CDR3 is 15 residues long. Germline V gene data show CDR1 as MNHEY and CDR2 as SMNVEV (reference sequence). Trimming shortened V by 0 bases and J by 4 bases, and 12 bases separated the two germline ends. The CDR3: CASSLSPGVSYGYTF. CDR3 bases: TGTGCCAGCAGTTTATCGCCAGGGGTGAGCTATGGCTACACCTTC.

This clone appeared a single time. Other DNA sequences from this sample encode an identical CDR3 as well. The gene calls are TRBV27 and TRBJ1-6; 9 bases fit TRBD1. Germline lookup yields CDR1 MNHEY and CDR2 SMNVEV (reference sequence). The CDR3 consists of 16 residues. V shed 5 bases and J 10 bases; nucleotides not matched to a gene: 12. The CDR3 here is CASSLLPGQGESPLHF. The CDR3 DNA follows: TGTGCCAGCAGTCTCCTCCCGGGACAGGGTGAATCACCCCTCCACTTT.

This clone appeared a few times. The V call is TRBV6-6, the J call TRBJ2-3; D gene ambiguous. Germline loops: CDR1 MNHNY, CDR2 SVGAGI (reference sequence). The CDR3 spans 14 residues. V was cut by 0 bases and J by 7 bases, with 11 bases left in between. CDR3 protein: CASSYSAPQHTQYF. CDR3 nucleotides: TGTGCCAGCAGTTACTCGGCCCCACAGCATACGCAGTATTTT.

The chain is built from TRBV28 and TRBJ1-5; TRBD1 aligns across 7 bases. This CDR3 has 13 residues. Germline CDR1 reads MDHEN; CDR2 reads SYDVKM. Unmatched junction bases numbered 7, after V lost 10 bases and J lost 4 bases. The chain's CDR3 is CATQNRGNQPQHF. The CDR3 region has the DNA TGTGCCACCCAAAACAGGGGAAATCAGCCCCAGCATTTT.

This chain joins TRBV7-8 and TRBJ1-6; tentatively, D is TRBD1 (5 bases). The CDR3 is 17 amino acids. Germline-derived CDR1 and CDR2 are SGHVS and FQNEAQ. Trimming shortened V by 5 bases and J by 0 bases, and 14 bases separated the two germline ends. CDR3 nucleotide sequence: TGTGCCAGCAGCCCGGGGGAGACCAGCTCCTATAATTCACCCCTCCACTTT. This translates into CASSPGETSSYNSPLHF.

The CDR3 loop is CASSETSGGVDTQYF. CDR3 bases: TGTGCCAGCAGTGAGACTAGCGGGGGGGTGGATACGCAGTATTTT. The V gene is TRBV6-4, the J gene TRBJ2-3; 14 positions match TRBD2. Germline CDR1 MRHNA, CDR2 SNTAGT. V trimming: 3 bases; J trimming: 6 bases; junction bases outside the gene matches: 2. This CDR3 has 15 amino acids.